Listed below are T cell receptor beta chains from one sample, sequenced in a study of T cell changes during pregnancy in multiple sclerosis. Assay: immunoSEQ multiplex PCR; the TCRdb copy retains only in-frame clones and omits some. Of under 45,000 clones detected, roughly 92% appear once; the ten largest clones hold approximately 0.67%. The specimen comprised CD4+ T cells from peripheral blood mononuclear cells, sampled in the first trimester of pregnancy. These receptors all come from a female donor with multiple sclerosis, enrolled in a pregnancy study. Both conserved end residues are part of each CDR3. The order of the fields is clone size, D gene, J gene, V gene, CDR3 DNA, CDR3 protein. The D gene is left open where the match is weak. Not every row has a clone size; where given, it reads once, few, many or a size class.

NA | NA | TRBJ2-7 | TRBV19 | TGTGCCAGTAGTACTCCTGGATCAGGGGCCTACGAGCAGTACTTC | CASSTPGSGAYEQYF
once | TRBD2 | TRBJ2-3 | TRBV28 | TGTGCCAGCAGTTTAGTAGGTGGGAGGGCGACAGATACGCAGTATTTT | CASSLVGGRATDTQYF
once | NA | TRBJ1-2 | TRBV28 | TGTGCCAGCAGTTTGGGCAGCCGACAACTTAAGGGCTACACCTTC | CASSLGSRQLKGYTF
NA | NA | TRBJ2-7 | TRBV5-1 | TGCGCCAGCAGCAAAGACAGACAACCCTACGAGCAGTACTTC | CASSKDRQPYEQYF
NA | NA | TRBJ2-7 | TRBV5-1 | TGCGCCAGCAGCTTGGCGATAGCTGCGTACGAGCAGTACTTC | CASSLAIAAYEQYF
NA | NA | TRBJ2-7 | TRBV5-5 | TGTGCCAGCAGCTTGGAGCCAGGTTCCTACGAGCAGTACTTC | CASSLEPGSYEQYF
NA | NA | TRBJ1-2 | TRBV14 | TGTGCCAGCAGCCAAGATCTTTATGGCTACACCTTC | CASSQDLYGYTF
few | NA | TRBJ2-1 | TRBV5-1 | TGCGCCAGCAGCCCCATGGACAGTAGCTCCTACAATGAGCAGTTCTTC | CASSPMDSSSYNEQFF
NA | NA | TRBJ2-1 | TRBV5-6 | TGTGCCAGCAGCTCAGAGTGGGCATACAATGAGCAGTTCTTC | CASSSEWAYNEQFF
NA | TRBD2 | TRBJ2-1 | TRBV7-9 | TGTGCCAGCAGCCCGAGACTAGCGGGAGTATCCTACAATGAGCAGTTCTTC | CASSPRLAGVSYNEQFF
NA | TRBD2 | TRBJ2-5 | TRBV29-1 | TGCAGCGTTCCCCGGGGGGTACGAGAGACCCAGTACTTC | CSVPRGVRETQYF